One and the same sample provided the 15 T cell receptor beta chains below, sequenced in a study of blood T cell repertoires in COVID-19. TCRdb's table, derived via immunoSEQ multiplex PCR, lists solely in-frame clones and lacks some. The sample lists about 270,000 clones, around 82% occurring once. Sequences were obtained from peripheral blood. All receptors derive from a woman aged 18-29 years with acute or convalescent COVID-19.

The chain joins TRBV6-4 to TRBJ2-2, with D tentatively TRBD2 (5 bases). CDR3 size: 18 residues. Trimming stripped 0 bases from V and 3 bases from J, with 17 bases between. In germline, CDR1 is MRHNA, CDR2 SNTAGT. CDR3 region: CASSDSMSGGWDTGELFF. The DNA of the CDR3 is TGTGCCAGCAGTGACTCGATGTCTGGAGGTTGGGACACCGGGGAGCTGTTTTTT.

This chain joins TRBV28 and TRBJ2-2, with D possibly being TRBD2 (6 bases). V dropped 4 bases and J dropped 5 bases, with 14 bases sitting between them. Germline-derived CDR1 and CDR2 are MDHEN and SYDVKM. The CDR3 covers 15 residues. The CDR3 region is CASSSEGLTTGELFF. For the CDR3, the DNA is TGTGCCAGCAGTTCCGAGGGACTCACTACCGGGGAGCTGTTTTTT.

This chain links TRBV28 with TRBJ2-7, with D maybe TRBD1 (7 bases). The germline CDR1 and CDR2 sequences are MDHEN and SYDVKM. V lost 6 bases and J lost 4, with 16 bases in between. There are 14 residues in the CDR3. The CDR3 DNA reads TGTGCCAGCAGGGCGGGGACAGAAAGTTACGAGCAGTACTTC. Translating gives CASRAGTESYEQYF.

The chain employs TRBV3-1 (or the pseudogene TRBV3-2) and TRBJ2-7; TRBD2 matches 7 bases. CDR3 length: 15 residues. CDR1 LGHDT and CDR2 YNNKEL come from the germline V gene (reference sequence). With V trimmed by 3 bases and J by 3 bases, 8 bases remained unmatched. The DNA for the CDR3 is TGTGCCAGCAGCCAGGTTCCGGGAGGCGTCTACGAGCAGTACTTC. This sequence encodes CASSQVPGGVYEQYF.

The rearrangement links TRBV5-1 to TRBJ2-6; 7 nucleotides align to TRBD1. The CDR3 has 16 amino acids. CDR1 and CDR2 (germline): SGHRS, YFSETQ. J was trimmed by 0 bases and V by 4 bases; bases with no gene match: 4. CDR3 sequence (DNA): TGCGCCAGCAGCAGGGGACAGACCTCTGGGGCCAACGTCCTGACTTTC. This translates into CASSRGQTSGANVLTF. Based on the CDR3 plus reference TRBV5-1 and TRBJ2-6, the full variable domain is KAGVTQTPRYLIKTRGQQVTLSCSPISGHRSVSWYQQTPGQGLQFLFEYFSETQRNKGNFPGRFSGRQFSNSRSEMNVSTLELGDSALYLCASSRGQTSGANVLTFGAGSRLTVL.

The chain joins TRBV7-8 to TRBJ2-1; 8 positions agree with TRBD1. This CDR3 has 16 amino acids. CDR1 is SGHVS, CDR2 FQNEAQ, per germline. V gave up 4 bases and J gave up 7 bases; unmatched junction bases: 12. In DNA form, the CDR3 reads TGTGCCAGCAGCTCCCCAGTCCGGGACAGGCGGAATGAGCAGTTCTTC. As protein: CASSSPVRDRRNEQFF.

This clone was seen a handful of times. The V and J genes are TRBV2 and TRBJ1-5, with TRBD1 matching 8 bases. The CDR3 is 16 amino acids. Germline values: CDR1 SNHLY, CDR2 FYNNEI. After removal of 6 bases from V and 1 base from J, the junction contained 8 bases not matched to a gene. The CDR3 DNA reads TGTGCCAGCAGGCTAACAGGGGGAGGCAGCAATCAGCCCCAGCATTTT. Translated, it gives CASRLTGGGSNQPQHF.

This rearrangement joins TRBV5-5 to TRBJ2-1, with TRBD2 matching over 11 bases. V lost 7 bases to trimming and J lost 3 bases; unmatched junction nucleotides: 6. The length of the CDR3 is 15 residues. Germline CDR1 and CDR2: SGHKS and YYEKEE (reference sequence). The CDR3 DNA sequence: TGTGCCAGCGTGTGGACTAGCGGGCTCTACAATGAGCAGTTCTTC. Its translation is CASVWTSGLYNEQFF.

Comment on this clone: Other DNA sequences in this sample translate to the same CDR3. The J gene is TRBJ2-7, the V gene TRBV27; D not certain. The germline V gene encodes CDR1 MNHEY and CDR2 SMNVEV (reference sequence). With 4 bases removed from V and 2 bases from J, the gap between germline ends came to 9 bases. CDR3 length equals 13 residues. The CDR3 reads CASSSGRTYEQYF. The CDR3 nucleotides are TGTGCCAGCAGTTCTGGCCGCACCTACGAGCAGTACTTC.

The chain couples TRBV20-1 to TRBJ2-7; no definite D call. The V gene's germline CDR1 is DFQATT and CDR2 SNEGSKA (reference sequence). CDR3 size: 11 residues. V was shortened by 7 bases and J by 3 bases, with 10 bases between the two germline ends. CDR3 nucleotide sequence: TGCAGTGTAGCCTTTAACTACGAGCAGTACTTC. As protein: CSVAFNYEQYF.

This rearrangement joins TRBV13 to TRBJ2-7; TRBD2 matches 14 bases. CDR3 length equals 14 residues. With 3 bases clipped from V and 6 bases from J, the junction kept 1 base outside the gene matches. The germline V gene has CDR1 PRHDT and CDR2 FYEKMQ (reference sequence). The CDR3 nucleotides are TGTGCCAGCAGCTTCGGGACTAGCGGGAGCGAGCAGTACTTC. Its translation: CASSFGTSGSEQYF. The whole variable domain, remainder taken from reference TRBV13 and TRBJ2-7, is AAGVIQSPRHLIKEKRETATLKCYPIPRHDTVYWYQQGPGQDPQFLISFYEKMQSDKGSIPDRFSAQQFSDYHSELNMSSLELGDSALYFCASSFGTSGSEQYFGPGTRLTVT.

The rearrangement joins TRBV7-9 to TRBJ2-7, with 8 bases fitting TRBD1. The germline gives CDR1 SEHNR, CDR2 FQNEAQ (reference sequence). V gave up 5 bases and J gave up 6 bases; unmatched junction bases: 15. This CDR3 contains 16 residues. CDR3 sequence: CASSPLDRGGRREQYF. CDR3 bases: TGTGCCAGCAGCCCCCTCGACAGGGGCGGCCGGCGCGAGCAGTACTTC.

The CDR3 nucleotides read TGTGCCAGCAGTTTAAGGAGGGCCGCCAATGAGCAGTTCTTC. Encoded protein: CASSLRRAANEQFF. V is TRBV27 and J is TRBJ2-1, with D tentatively TRBD2 (6 bases). The germline V and J ends were trimmed by 2 bases and 6 bases, with 11 bases remaining between them. This CDR3 has 14 residues. Germline loops: CDR1 MNHEY, CDR2 SMNVEV (reference sequence).

This chain connects TRBV9 to TRBJ2-1; a possible D gene is TRBD2 (6 bases). Germline V lookup: CDR1 SGDLS, CDR2 YYNGEE. The CDR3 consists of 13 residues. The germline V and J ends were trimmed by 2 bases and 10 bases, with 13 bases remaining between them. The CDR3 here is CASSVHGSREQFF. The CDR3 DNA reads TGTGCCAGCAGCGTTCACGGGAGTCGGGAGCAGTTCTTC.

The J gene is TRBJ2-5, the V gene TRBV6-6; TRBD1 matches at 8 bases. Looked up from germline, CDR1 is MNHNY and CDR2 is SVGAGI (reference sequence). The CDR3 loop spans 14 amino acids. With 4 bases clipped from V and 5 bases from J, the junction kept 6 bases outside the gene matches. In DNA, the CDR3 is TGTGCCAGCAGTTCGCCAGGGGGCCGGGAGACCCAGTACTTC. It yields the protein CASSSPGGRETQYF.